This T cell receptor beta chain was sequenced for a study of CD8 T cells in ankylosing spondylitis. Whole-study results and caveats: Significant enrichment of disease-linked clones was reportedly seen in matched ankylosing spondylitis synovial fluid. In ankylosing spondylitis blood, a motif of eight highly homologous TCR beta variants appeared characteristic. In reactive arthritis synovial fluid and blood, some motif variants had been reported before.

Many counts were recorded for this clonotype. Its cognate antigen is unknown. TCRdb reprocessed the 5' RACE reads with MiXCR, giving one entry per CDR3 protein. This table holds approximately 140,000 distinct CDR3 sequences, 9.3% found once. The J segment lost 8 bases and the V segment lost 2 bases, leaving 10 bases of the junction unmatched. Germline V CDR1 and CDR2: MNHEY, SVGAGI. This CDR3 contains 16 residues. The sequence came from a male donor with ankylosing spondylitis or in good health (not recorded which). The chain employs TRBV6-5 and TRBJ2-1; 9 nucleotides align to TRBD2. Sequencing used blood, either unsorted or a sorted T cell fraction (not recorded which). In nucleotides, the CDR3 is TGTGCCAGCAGTTACGGGGTAGCGGGAGTTCTAGATGAGCAGTTCTTC. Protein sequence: CASSYGVAGVLDEQFF.